The entry that follows covers one T cell receptor beta chain sequence. As yet, its antigen is unknown. TCRdb's copy holds only in-frame clones and misses some; the assay was immunoSEQ multiplex PCR. The data hold about 490,000 clones, with 76% observed a single time. All participating donors were Caucasian adults from Nashville, Tennessee. Deletions cut 1 base from V and 6 bases from J, with 8 bases between. Germline CDR1 is SGDLS and CDR2 is YYNGEE. CDR3 size: 13 residues. This entry belongs to a study of shared clonotypes between healthy human individuals. Study as a whole: Serving as donors were a couple of women and a few men, whose ages spanned 18 to 49.

Study-wide results and limits: Sampling covered nothing but blood. Tissue TCR repertoires likely differ from those found in blood.

Material: PBMCs. This receptor was taken from a woman aged 40 to 50 in good health. Some clones in this sample may be carry-over from other donors' samples. The chain joins TRBV9 to TRBJ2-1; D unresolved. CDR3 sequence (DNA): TGTGCCAGCAGCGTATTTTACTCCAATGAGCAGTTCTTC. Translating it yields CASSVFYSNEQFF. The full variable domain, with the rest looked up from reference TRBV9 and TRBJ2-1, is DSGVTQTPKHLITATGQRVTLRCSPRSGDLSVYWYQQSLDQGLQFLIQYYNGEERAKGNILERFSAQQFPDLHSELNLSSLELGDSALYFCASSVFYSNEQFFGPGTRLTVL.